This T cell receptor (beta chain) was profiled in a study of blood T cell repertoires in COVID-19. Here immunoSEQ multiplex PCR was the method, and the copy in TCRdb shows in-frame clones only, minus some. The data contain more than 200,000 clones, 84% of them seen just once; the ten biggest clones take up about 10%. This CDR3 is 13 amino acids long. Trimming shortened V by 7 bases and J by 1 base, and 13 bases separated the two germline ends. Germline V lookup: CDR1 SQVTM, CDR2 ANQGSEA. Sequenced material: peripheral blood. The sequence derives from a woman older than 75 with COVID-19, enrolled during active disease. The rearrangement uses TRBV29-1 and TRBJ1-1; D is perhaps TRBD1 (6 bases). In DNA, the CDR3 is TGCAGCGCTCTCGCAGGGGCGAACACTGAAGCTTTCTTT. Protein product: CSALAGANTEAFF.